The 13 T cell receptor beta chains listed next were all sequenced from one sample in a study of blood T cell repertoires in COVID-19. TCRdb's copy holds only in-frame clones and misses some; the assay was immunoSEQ multiplex PCR. Of hundreds of thousands of clones listed, 70% to 90% were seen once; the top ten hold roughly 8%. Input material: peripheral blood. The receptors come from a woman aged 45-65 years with COVID-19, enrolled during active disease.

V usage is TRBV21-1 and J usage is TRBJ2-3; TRBD2, the D gene given by the table, was not confirmed from the DNA. TRBV21-1 is a pseudogene segment. The CDR3 runs to 16 residues. In DNA, the CDR3 is TGTGCCAGCAGCCTGCAGGGACTAGCGGGGCCAGATACGCAGTATTTT. Translated, it gives CASSLQGLAGPDTQYF.

V is TRBV6-5 and J is TRBJ2-7, with no clear D. Trimming pared 7 bases from V and 1 base from J, leaving 8 bases between. Germline CDR1 MNHEY, CDR2 SVGAGI. The CDR3 length is 12 residues. CDR3 region: CASKTESYEQYF. The DNA of the CDR3 is TGTGCCAGCAAAACAGAGTCCTACGAGCAGTACTTC.

The V gene is TRBV5-4, the J gene TRBJ2-1; TRBD2 matches at 12 bases. J lost 4 bases, V lost 4 bases, and 15 bases had no gene match. CDR1 is SGHNT and CDR2 is YYREEE in the germline V gene (reference sequence). The CDR3 sequence is 19 residues long. The CDR3 nucleotides are TGTGCCAGCAGCCGAGGTGGGGCTAGCGGGGGGGCAGGGTACAATGAGCAGTTCTTC. It codes for CASSRGGASGGAGYNEQFF.

The rearrangement joins TRBV25-1 to TRBJ1-6, with 7 bases that match TRBD1. J was trimmed by 6 bases and V by 1 base; bases with no gene match: 3. Germline V lookup: CDR1 MGHDK, CDR2 SYGVNS. The CDR3 is 15 amino acids. In DNA form, the CDR3 reads TGTGCCAGCAGTGAATTAGGGGACAGTAATTCACCCCTCCACTTT. Translation: CASSELGDSNSPLHF.

This clone was observed a few times. The rearrangement links TRBV2 to TRBJ1-1; maybe TRBD1 (6 bases). CDR1 is SNHLY, CDR2 FYNNEI, per germline. The CDR3 contains 13 residues. V lost 3 bases to trimming and J lost 4 bases, with 9 bases between them. The CDR3 nucleotides read TGTGCCAGCAGTGACAGGGGCCCCACTGAAGCTTTCTTT. Residues: CASSDRGPTEAFF.

V is TRBV6-6 and J is TRBJ2-7; the match to TRBD1 covers 8 bases. CDR1 and CDR2 (germline): MNHNY, SVGAGI (reference sequence). Unmatched junction bases numbered 2, after V lost 1 base and J lost 3 bases. CDR3 length: 14 residues. CDR3 DNA: TGTGCCAGCAGTTACTACGGACAGGGCTACGAGCAGTACTTC. This sequence encodes CASSYYGQGYEQYF.

CDR3 in amino acids: CASSLDHHMDGRADTQYF. As DNA, the CDR3 is TGTGCCAGCAGTCTCGACCACCACATGGATGGGAGGGCAGATACGCAGTATTTT. V usage is TRBV6-6 and J usage is TRBJ2-3, with TRBD2 matching 7 bases. Germline V gene sequence: CDR1 MNHNY, CDR2 SVGAGI (reference sequence). Unmatched junction bases numbered 18, after V lost 5 bases and J lost 4 bases. The CDR3 extends over 18 amino acids.

The chain links TRBV3-1 (or the pseudogene TRBV3-2) to TRBJ1-3; D ambiguous. This CDR3 region has 16 residues. Trimming took 2 bases from V and 1 from J, leaving 12 bases between them. Germline V CDR1 and CDR2: LGHDT, YNNKEL (reference sequence). CDR3 sequence reads: CASSQLALESGNTIYF. CDR3 bases: TGTGCCAGCAGCCAATTGGCCCTAGAGTCTGGAAACACCATATATTTT.

The chain couples TRBV7-2 to TRBJ1-6; D remains ambiguous. This CDR3 is built from 16 residues. V lost 5 bases and J 0 bases, leaving 11 bases between the germline ends. Germline V gene sequence: CDR1 SGHTA, CDR2 FQGNSA. This chain's CDR3 is CASSPLTSSYNSPLHF. Written as DNA, the CDR3 is TGTGCCAGCAGCCCCCTGACTAGCTCCTATAATTCACCCCTCCACTTT.

The J gene is TRBJ2-7, the V gene TRBV29-1; TRBD1 agrees at 8 bases. Trimming cost V 6 bases and J 6 bases; bases outside gene matches: 16. Germline V gives CDR1 SQVTM, CDR2 ANQGSEA. CDR3 length: 15 amino acids. CDR3 nucleotide sequence: TGCAGCGTCGGGGATCCCGGACAGGGTCTTGGCGAGCAGTACTTC. Protein sequence: CSVGDPGQGLGEQYF.

The chain links TRBV27 to TRBJ2-5, with 8 nucleotides matching TRBD2. The trim removed 5 bases at V and 5 bases at J, leaving 13 bases unmatched. This CDR3 contains 16 residues. Germline V CDR1 and CDR2: MNHEY, SMNVEV (reference sequence). The CDR3, as DNA: TGTGCCAGCAGTCCCGGCGGGGGGACGGTAATTGAGACCCAGTACTTC. Translating it yields CASSPGGGTVIETQYF.

The chain uses TRBV3-1 (or the pseudogene TRBV3-2) and TRBJ1-1, with 8 bases matching TRBD1. The CDR3 runs to 14 residues. V was clipped by 2 bases and J by 10 bases; unmatched bases: 9. CDR1 LGHDT and CDR2 YNNKEL come from the germline V gene (reference sequence). The DNA for the CDR3 is TGTGCCAGCAGCCAAAAGGGACAGGCAGCGGTAGCTTTCTTT. Encoded protein: CASSQKGQAAVAFF.

The rearrangement links TRBV3-1 (or the pseudogene TRBV3-2) to TRBJ2-6; no reliable D call. CDR3 length: 15 residues. V lost 0 bases and J 0 bases, leaving 3 bases between the germline ends. Germline CDR1 is LGHDT and CDR2 is YNNKEL (reference sequence). The CDR3 loop reads CASSQDLSGANVLTF. CDR3 coding DNA: TGTGCCAGCAGCCAAGATCTCTCTGGGGCCAACGTCCTGACTTTC.